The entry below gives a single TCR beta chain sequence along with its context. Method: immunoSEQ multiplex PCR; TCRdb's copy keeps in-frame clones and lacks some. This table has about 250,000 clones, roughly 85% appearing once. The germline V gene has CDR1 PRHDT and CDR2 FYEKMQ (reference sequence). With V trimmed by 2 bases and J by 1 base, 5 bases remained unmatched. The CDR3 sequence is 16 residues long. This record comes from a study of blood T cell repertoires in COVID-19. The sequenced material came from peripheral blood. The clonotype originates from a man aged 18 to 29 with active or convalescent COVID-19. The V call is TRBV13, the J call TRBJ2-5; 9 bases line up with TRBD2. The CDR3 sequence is CASSLPLAGPQETQYF. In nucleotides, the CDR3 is TGTGCCAGCAGCTTACCGCTAGCGGGGCCCCAAGAGACCCAGTACTTC.